This TCR beta chain appears in the sequencing data of a study of regulatory T cells in long-lasting Graves disease. Study conclusions and caveats: It was possible that the small sample size reduced accuracy.

Arm-PCR of CDR3 regions with iRepertoire HTBI primers generated TCR beta libraries. One entry per CDR3 protein, called by TCRdb with MiXCR from the multiplex PCR reads. Among approximately 440,000 distinct CDR3 sequences listed, roughly 15% were seen once. Time point meaning: newly diagnosed GD, antithyroid drugs for less than 3 months. PBMC-extracted RNA yielded the TCR library. The CDR3 totals 12 residues. Per germline, CDR1 SNHLY and CDR2 FYNNEI. With 3 bases removed from V and 7 bases from J, the gap between germline ends came to 8 bases. This clonotype was detected many times. What it recognizes is unknown. This same sample was also part of a study on T cells in Graves' hyperthyroidism and ophthalmopathy. In that study: Model predictions of ophthalmopathy came a median approximately 6.2 months before onset.

The chain couples TRBV2 to TRBJ2-3; unclear D gene. Specimen: peripheral blood mononuclear cells (PBMCs), collected at new diagnosis, from a patient treated with antithyroid drugs. This TCR came from a man aged 35-49 years with Graves disease. This chain's CDR3 is CASSEGTHTQYF. The CDR3 coding sequence is TGTGCCAGCAGTGAGGGTACTCATACGCAGTATTTT.